The rows below give T cell receptor beta chains drawn from one sample of a study of naive and memory T cell subsets. TCRdb re-derived calls from the UMI-ligation and nested PCR reads in MiXCR, one entry per CDR3 protein. The data show thousands of distinct CDR3 sequences, around 7% seen once. Sequenced sample: effector memory CD8+ T cells from blood. Every receptor here comes from a human donor in good health. The conserved cysteine and the conserved F or W are not part of the CDR3 here. Size is stated for part of the rows, as once, few or many counts, or as a class when the clone is expanded.

abundance | v_gene | CDR3aa
many | TRBV5-6 | ASSFGTGATDTQY
. | TRBV29-1 | SVPGMYYEQY
. | TRBV20-1 | SARDPQGDSQPQH
many | TRBV2 | ASSERRPRGEQY
. | TRBV20-1 | SARGNSGDSYEQY
medium-sized | TRBV20-1 | SANQEPNQPQH
many | TRBV11-2 | ASSFNRGGRDRLSSYNEQF
. | TRBV6-1 | ASSGLAGDPDTQY
. | TRBV15 | ATSRATGGSYEQY
. | TRBV7-8 | ASWTGSLSGANVLT
few | TRBV6-1 | ASSESTGVAGELF
many | TRBV4-2 | ASSQAGSSGANVLT
many | TRBV6-1 | ASSFSVGTSGTEGL
. | TRBV5-1 | ASSLNTNRPTDTQY
few | TRBV20-1 | SARQGAAQETQY
few | TRBV4-3 | ASSQDATSKPQY
many | TRBV11-1 | ASSLGGMNTEAF
many | TRBV4-2 | ASSQGQDYSPLH
. | TRBV19 | ASSTRTGAHNEQF
few | TRBV6-2/TRBV6-3 | ASRPGTGDGETQY
many | TRBV27 | ASSAGQGFEQY
many | TRBV5-4 | ASTTGGDAGELF
medium-sized | TRBV2 | ASSEGTILPGEQY
. | TRBV4-3 | ASSQVVDRTDTQY
medium-sized | TRBV6-2/TRBV6-3 | ASSYSTSTDTQY
. | TRBV24-1 | ATSEGDRETGELF
many | TRBV27 | ASSRGEPWPQH
many | TRBV6-4 | ASSDAGSADTQY
. | TRBV20-1 | SARSGEWYEQY
many | TRBV5-5 | ASSLTGTKDQPQH
. | TRBV20-1 | SASRGNSGANVLT
. | TRBV7-6 | ASSDGTSPNEQY
many | TRBV11-3 | ASSPGGTSGGNEQF
. | TRBV27 | ASSLQRTYEQY
many | TRBV29-1 | SVVEGGDTGELF
. | TRBV4-3 | ASSQDWGVGTSGGLDTQY
medium-sized | TRBV4-3 | ASSQTGLNYGYT
. | TRBV12-3/TRBV12-4 | ASSFISLRSSNNEQF
many | TRBV13 | ASSLDVAGGPREQF
many | TRBV4-1 | ASSQERTGAQH
many | TRBV4-3 | ASSQSAIGEQY
many | TRBV20-1 | SARHRDRATEAF
many | TRBV6-2/TRBV6-3 | ASSYTGTGGYNEQF
many | TRBV6-4 | ASSDTASGGADEQF
. | TRBV19 | ASRAGDRGYT
few | TRBV6-2/TRBV6-3 | ASSKWTSGGNGEQF